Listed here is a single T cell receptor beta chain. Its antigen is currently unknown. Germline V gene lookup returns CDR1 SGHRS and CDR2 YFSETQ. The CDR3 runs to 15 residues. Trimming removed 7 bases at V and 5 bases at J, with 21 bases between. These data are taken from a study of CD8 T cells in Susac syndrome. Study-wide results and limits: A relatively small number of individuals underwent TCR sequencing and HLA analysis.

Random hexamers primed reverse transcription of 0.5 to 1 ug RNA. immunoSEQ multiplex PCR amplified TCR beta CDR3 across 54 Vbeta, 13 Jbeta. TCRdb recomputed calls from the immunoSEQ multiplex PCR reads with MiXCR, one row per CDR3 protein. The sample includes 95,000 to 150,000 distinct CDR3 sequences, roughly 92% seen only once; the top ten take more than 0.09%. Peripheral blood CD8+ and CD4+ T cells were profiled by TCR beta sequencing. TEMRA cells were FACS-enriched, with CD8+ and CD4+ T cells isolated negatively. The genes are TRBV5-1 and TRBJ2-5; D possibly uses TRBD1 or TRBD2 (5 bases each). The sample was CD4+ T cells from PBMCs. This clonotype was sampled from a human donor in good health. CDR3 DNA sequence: TGCGCCAGCGGCCGGGACGGACGAGCCAAGGAGACCCAGTACTTC. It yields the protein CASGRDGRAKETQYF.